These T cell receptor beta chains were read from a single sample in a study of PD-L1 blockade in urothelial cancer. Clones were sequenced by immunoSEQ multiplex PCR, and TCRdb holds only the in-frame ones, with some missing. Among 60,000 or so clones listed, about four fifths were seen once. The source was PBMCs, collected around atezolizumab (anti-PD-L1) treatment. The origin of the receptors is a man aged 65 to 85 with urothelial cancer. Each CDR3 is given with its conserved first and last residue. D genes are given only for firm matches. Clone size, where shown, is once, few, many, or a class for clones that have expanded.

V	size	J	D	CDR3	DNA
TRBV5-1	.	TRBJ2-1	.	CASSLVPGNNEQFF	TGCGCCAGCAGCTTGGTCCCGGGAAACAATGAGCAGTTCTTC
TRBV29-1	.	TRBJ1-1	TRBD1	CSVHRGGGDTEAFF	TGCAGCGTGCACAGGGGGGGAGGAGACACTGAAGCTTTCTTT
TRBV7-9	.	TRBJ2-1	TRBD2	CASSPALSGRVEQFF	TGTGCCAGCAGCCCCGCTCTTAGCGGGAGGGTTGAGCAGTTCTTC
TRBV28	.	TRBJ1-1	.	CASSLDKKAFF	TGTGCCAGCAGTTTGGACAAGAAAGCTTTCTTT
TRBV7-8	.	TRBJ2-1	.	CASSLRGGNYNEQFF	TGTGCCAGCAGCTTACGCGGCGGGAACTACAATGAGCAGTTCTTC
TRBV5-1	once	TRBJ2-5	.	CASSLGPQETQYF	TGCGCCAGCAGCTTGGGGCCACAAGAGACCCAGTACTTC
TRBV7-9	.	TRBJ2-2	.	CASSQQGVNTGELFF	TGTGCCAGCAGCCAACAAGGGGTGAACACCGGGGAGCTGTTTTTT
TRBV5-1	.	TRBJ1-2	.	CASSAGRGTDGSIYGYTF	TGCGCCAGCAGCGCGGGAAGAGGGACGGACGGATCTATTTATGGCTACACCTTC
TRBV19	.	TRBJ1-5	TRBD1	CASSAVLNRGNQPQHF	TGTGCCAGTAGTGCGGTTCTAAACAGGGGTAATCAGCCCCAGCATTTT
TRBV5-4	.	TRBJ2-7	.	CASSSIRGPRKLPYEQYF	TGTGCCAGCAGCTCTATCAGGGGTCCCCGAAAACTTCCTTACGAGCAGTACTTC
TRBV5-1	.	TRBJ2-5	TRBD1	CASSLGTGGSETQYF	TGCGCCAGCAGCTTGGGGACAGGGGGCAGTGAGACCCAGTACTTC
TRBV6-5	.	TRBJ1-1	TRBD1	CASSTVTGANTEAFF	TGTGCCAGCAGTACCGTGACAGGGGCGAACACTGAAGCTTTCTTT
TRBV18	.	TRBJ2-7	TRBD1	CASSRQGKIGEQYF	TGTGCCAGCTCGCGACAGGGAAAGATAGGCGAGCAGTACTTC
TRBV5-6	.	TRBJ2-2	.	CASSPPFARDMQSTGELFF	TGTGCCAGCAGCCCTCCCTTTGCCCGGGACATGCAATCCACCGGGGAGCTGTTTTTT
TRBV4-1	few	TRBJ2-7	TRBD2	CASSEFPSGLEIHEQYF	TGCGCCAGCAGCGAGTTCCCCTCGGGACTAGAGATCCACGAGCAGTACTTC
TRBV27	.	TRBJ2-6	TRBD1	CASSSPGGTGANVLTF	TGTGCCAGCAGTTCGCCAGGGGGTACTGGGGCCAACGTCCTGACTTTC
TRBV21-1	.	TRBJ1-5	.	CASSTREDRNQPQHF	TGTGCCAGCAGCACCCGGGAGGACCGCAATCAGCCCCAGCATTTT
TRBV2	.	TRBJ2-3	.	CASSGYLEPSTDTQYF	TGTGCCAGCAGTGGGTACCTTGAGCCTAGCACAGATACGCAGTATTTT
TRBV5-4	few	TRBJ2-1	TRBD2	CASSPRTSGSNEQFF	TGTGCCAGCAGCCCCAGGACTAGCGGGAGTAATGAGCAGTTCTTC
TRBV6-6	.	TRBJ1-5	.	CASSLGGDQPQHF	TGTGCCAGCAGTTTGGGAGGGGATCAGCCCCAGCATTTT
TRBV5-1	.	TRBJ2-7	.	CASSPDRKQYF	TGCGCCAGCAGCCCGGACAGAAAGCAGTACTTC
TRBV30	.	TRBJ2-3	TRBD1	CAWGGTGTSTDTQYF	TGTGCCTGGGGGGGGACAGGGACCTCCACAGATACGCAGTATTTT